The 27 T cell receptor beta chains reported below all come from one sample, sequenced in a study of cytomegalovirus exposure and HLA in healthy donors. PCR primers comprised 60 Vbeta and 13 Jbeta primers. Generated by immunoSEQ multiplex PCR, the TCRdb table keeps only in-frame clones and is missing some. The repertoire consists of 220,000 or so clones, with under 80% occurring once and the leading ten covering under 2%. Sequences were obtained from PBMCs. The receptors originated from a woman aged 25 to 45 in good health and CMV-seronegative.

This clone was observed once. The V call is TRBV13, the J call TRBJ2-1; the match to TRBD2 covers 8 bases. J gave up 4 bases and V 3 bases, and 5 bases lay outside the gene matches. The CDR3 runs 15 residues. CDR1 and CDR2 from the germline V gene are PRHDT and FYEKMQ (reference sequence). The CDR3, as DNA: TGTGCCAGCAGCTTCGGCGGGAGGAGTTACAATGAGCAGTTCTTC. This codes for CASSFGGRSYNEQFF.

This sequence joins TRBV5-4 and TRBJ2-7; D possibly corresponds to TRBD2 (6 bases). Germline CDR1 is SGHNT and CDR2 is YYREEE (reference sequence). Trimming left V 4 bases short and J 3 bases short, with 14 bases between. The CDR3 length is 14 residues. The CDR3 DNA reads TGTGCCAGCAGCCGGGAGCGTCAGGGCTACGAGCAGTACTTC. Its translation: CASSRERQGYEQYF.

The sample holds one count of this clone. The chain joins TRBV19 to TRBJ1-1, with a possible D match to TRBD1 (5 bases). Germline CDR1 reads LNHDA; CDR2 reads SQIVND (reference sequence). The V and J ends lost 3 bases and 3 bases respectively, with 11 bases between them. The CDR3 length is 14 residues. The CDR3 DNA sequence: TGTGCCAGTAGTATGAGGGGAGGGCACACTGAAGCTTTCTTT. Its protein product is CASSMRGGHTEAFF.

V gene TRBV19 combines with J gene TRBJ1-1, with D hard to call. Germline loops: CDR1 LNHDA, CDR2 SQIVND (reference sequence). This CDR3 contains 15 residues. V was cut by 0 bases and J by 4 bases, with 12 bases left in between. DNA for the CDR3: TGTGCCAGTAGTATAGATTCTTCCCCCGGCACTGAAGCTTTCTTT. Its protein is CASSIDSSPGTEAFF.

This chain joins TRBV6-6 and TRBJ1-3, with unresolved D. Per germline, CDR1 MNHNY and CDR2 SVGAGI (reference sequence). The CDR3 contains 14 residues. Trimming removed 5 bases from V and 0 bases from J, with 8 bases in between. CDR3 residues: CASSLGVSGNTIYF. CDR3 DNA: TGTGCCAGCAGTCTGGGCGTCTCTGGAAACACCATATATTTT.

V gene TRBV19 combines with J gene TRBJ1-6; 9 positions match TRBD1. Trimming at V came to 3 bases and at J to 10 bases, leaving 7 bases not matched to a gene. The CDR3 contains 15 residues. Per the germline V gene, CDR1 is LNHDA and CDR2 is SQIVND (reference sequence). CDR3 in DNA: TGTGCCAGTAGTATGGGAAGGACAGGGGTCTCACCCCTCCACTTT. Its protein product is CASSMGRTGVSPLHF.

This chain links TRBV7-2 with TRBJ1-3, with D possibly matching TRBD1 (6 bases). The V gene's germline CDR1 is SGHTA and CDR2 FQGNSA. This CDR3 region has 15 residues. V was cut by 7 bases and J by 1 base, with 14 bases left in between. CDR3 region: CASTYGGASGNTIYF. The CDR3 DNA reads TGTGCCAGCACCTATGGGGGGGCGTCTGGAAACACCATATATTTT.

The V and J genes are TRBV6-1 and TRBJ2-2, with 7 bases matching TRBD1. Trimming took 4 bases from V and 5 from J; bases not matched to a gene: 13. The germline V gene encodes CDR1 MNHNS and CDR2 SASEGT. This CDR3 is built from 17 residues. CDR3 sequence (DNA): TGTGCCAGCAGTGGCCTAACAGGGGACCAGGGGACCGGGGAGCTGTTTTTT. It translates to CASSGLTGDQGTGELFF.

The chain employs TRBV30 and TRBJ1-5; D not resolved. The CDR3 extends over 13 amino acids. CDR1 is GTSNPN and CDR2 is SVGIG in the germline V gene (reference sequence). With 0 bases removed from V and 7 bases from J, the gap between germline ends came to 10 bases. CDR3: CAWSVAEEQPQHF. CDR3 DNA: TGTGCCTGGAGTGTGGCTGAGGAGCAGCCCCAGCATTTT.

The chain joins TRBV18 to TRBJ2-1; 7 bases are shared with TRBD1. The CDR3 is 15 residues long. CDR1 is KGHSH and CDR2 is LQKENI in the germline V gene. J gave up 4 bases and V 4 bases, and 7 bases lay outside the gene matches. Written as DNA, the CDR3 is TGTGCCAGCTCACTGGGTAGGGGGCTTTACAATGAGCAGTTCTTC. Its translation is CASSLGRGLYNEQFF.

This chain joins TRBV25-1 and TRBJ1-1, with 8 bases fitting TRBD1. J was trimmed by 9 bases and V by 4 bases; bases with no gene match: 10. From germline, CDR1 is MGHDK and CDR2 SYGVNS. CDR3 length: 14 amino acids. CDR3 sequence (DNA): TGTGCCAGCAGTGCCGGAGACAGGGGAAGGAAAGCTTTCTTT. Protein sequence: CASSAGDRGRKAFF.

The chain uses TRBV7-8 and TRBJ1-1; maybe TRBD1 (5 bases). Germline CDR1 SGHVS, CDR2 FQNEAQ. The CDR3 covers 12 residues. V was clipped by 5 bases and J by 11 bases, with 15 bases between them. The CDR3 sequence: CASSEDTKAAFF. Written as DNA, the CDR3 is TGTGCCAGCAGCGAGGACACTAAGGCTGCTTTCTTT.

V and J are TRBV7-9 and TRBJ1-3, with D tentatively TRBD1 (5 bases). Germline CDR1 SEHNR, CDR2 FQNEAQ (reference sequence). The CDR3 length is 17 residues. Trimming left V 0 bases short and J 0 bases short, with 12 bases between. This CDR3 is CASSLATSGNSGNTIYF. In DNA form, the CDR3 reads TGTGCCAGCAGCTTAGCCACTTCAGGGAACTCTGGAAACACCATATATTTT.

The rearrangement joins TRBV19 to TRBJ1-5; D uncertain. Trimming removed 5 bases from V and 4 bases from J, with 9 bases in between. The CDR3 spans 13 residues. CDR1 LNHDA and CDR2 SQIVND come from the germline V gene (reference sequence). The CDR3 coding sequence is TGTGCCAGTAGTGGGGAGGGAAATCAGCCCCAGCATTTT. The encoded protein is CASSGEGNQPQHF.

The chain links TRBV7-2 to TRBJ2-7; D is unresolved. Germline V gives CDR1 SGHTA, CDR2 FQGNSA. The CDR3 runs to 14 residues. Trimming took 5 bases from V and 2 from J, leaving 13 bases between them. The CDR3: CASSLTRSTYEQYF. The DNA of the CDR3 is TGTGCCAGCAGCCTGACGAGGTCAACCTACGAGCAGTACTTC.

The chain links TRBV6-1 to TRBJ2-1, with D possibly TRBD2 on 5 matching bases. V was shortened by 1 base and J by 2 bases, with 9 bases between the two germline ends. CDR3 length: 15 amino acids. Germline CDR1 reads MNHNS; CDR2 reads SASEGT. CDR3 sequence reads: CASSEEDFAYNEQFF. The CDR3 DNA reads as TGTGCCAGCAGTGAAGAGGACTTCGCCTACAATGAGCAGTTCTTC.

The chain carries TRBV7-2 and TRBJ2-2, with a tentative D call TRBD1 (5 bases). CDR3 length equals 13 residues. The V and J ends lost 4 bases and 5 bases respectively, with 8 bases between them. Germline-derived CDR1 and CDR2 are SGHTA and FQGNSA. CDR3 region: CASSSDRTGELFF. The CDR3 bases are TGTGCCAGCAGCTCCGACAGAACCGGGGAGCTGTTTTTT.

This sequence joins TRBV7-3 and TRBJ2-7, with 8 bases matching TRBD1. Germline loops: CDR1 SGHTA, CDR2 FQGTGA. This CDR3 spans 13 amino acids. J was trimmed by 3 bases and V by 3 bases; bases with no gene match: 1. CDR3 DNA: TGTGCCAGCAGCTTTGGACAGGGCTACGAGCAGTACTTC. Translated: CASSFGQGYEQYF.

Written as DNA, the CDR3 is TGTGCCAGCAGCCAGCGACAGGGCCACCCCTATGGCTACACCTTC. It yields the protein CASSQRQGHPYGYTF. The chain combines TRBV7-9 with TRBJ1-2; TRBD1 aligns across 7 bases. CDR1 SEHNR and CDR2 FQNEAQ come from the germline V gene (reference sequence). This CDR3 is built from 15 residues. Trimming took 5 bases from V and 4 from J; bases not matched to a gene: 10. Full variable domain (missing parts from reference TRBV7-9 and TRBJ1-2): DTGVSQNPRHKITKRGQNVTFRCDPISEHNRLYWYRQTLGQGPEFLTYFQNEAQLEKSRLLSDRFSAERPKGSFSTLEIQRTEQGDSAMYLCASSQRQGHPYGYTFGSGTRLTVV.

V usage is TRBV2 and J usage is TRBJ1-1; TRBD1 aligns across 8 bases. Germline V CDR1 and CDR2: SNHLY, FYNNEI. J lost 4 bases, V lost 4 bases, and 2 bases had no gene match. There are 13 residues in the CDR3. Here the CDR3 DNA reads TGTGCCAGCAGTGGCAGGGGGCGCACTGAAGCTTTCTTT. It codes for CASSGRGRTEAFF.

V is TRBV9 and J is TRBJ1-2, with 10 bases identical to TRBD1. V lost 4 bases, J lost 4 bases, and 10 bases stayed unmatched. The germline CDR1 and CDR2 sequences are SGDLS and YYNGEE. The CDR3 has 16 amino acids. CDR3 sequence: CASSIPRDRGAYGYTF. Here the CDR3 DNA reads TGTGCCAGCAGCATACCTCGGGACAGGGGAGCCTATGGCTACACCTTC.

This sequence joins TRBV5-1 and TRBJ2-1; 7 bases agree with TRBD1. This CDR3 comprises 14 residues. Germline CDR1 reads SGHRS; CDR2 reads YFSETQ. Trimming took 6 bases from V and 6 from J; bases not matched to a gene: 9. The CDR3 DNA sequence: TGCGCCAGCACCGGGACAGTCACAATCAATGAGCAGTTCTTC. Amino acids: CASTGTVTINEQFF.

The chain joins TRBV5-4 to TRBJ2-5; tentative D call: TRBD1 (6 bases). CDR3 length equals 15 residues. V shed 4 bases and J shed 2 bases, with 15 bases lying between them. Germline V gene lookup returns CDR1 SGHNT and CDR2 YYREEE (reference sequence). CDR3 sequence reads: CASSPRGGQQETQYF. CDR3 nucleotides: TGTGCCAGCAGCCCCCGAGGGGGTCAACAAGAGACCCAGTACTTC.

Notes on this clone: A junction boundary mismatches the germline segment, possibly from a read error. At the DNA level, this CDR3 is encoded by other sequences in the same sample as well. The chain combines TRBV4-1 with TRBJ2-7, with a tentative D call TRBD1 (6 bases). This CDR3 is 15 amino acids long. The germline gives CDR1 MGHRA, CDR2 YSYEKL. The DNA of the CDR3 is TGCGCCAGCAGCCAAGGGGGGTATACAGGGAACGAGCAGTATTTC. Protein: CASSQGGYTGNEQYF.

The V gene is TRBV6-5, the J gene TRBJ1-1; 7 nucleotides line up with TRBD1. Germline V lookup: CDR1 MNHEY, CDR2 SVGAGI. The CDR3 has 15 amino acids. J lost 2 bases, V lost 5 bases, and 8 bases had no gene match. The CDR3 nucleotides are TGTGCCAGCAGTCCCCGGGGACAGCTAAACACTGAAGCTTTCTTT. The encoded protein is CASSPRGQLNTEAFF.

This clone was found once. The chain carries TRBV19 and TRBJ1-3; maybe TRBD1 (5 bases). Germline values: CDR1 LNHDA, CDR2 SQIVND (reference sequence). The V end lost 7 bases, the J end lost 4 bases, and 14 bases lay between the germline ends. The CDR3 extends over 14 amino acids. The chain's CDR3 is CASMFSGVGNTIYF. CDR3 DNA sequence: TGTGCCAGTATGTTTTCGGGGGTCGGAAACACCATATATTTT.

This clone was picked up a small number of times. The chain couples TRBV5-4 to TRBJ1-2; TRBD1 matches at 9 bases. Germline V gene lookup returns CDR1 SGHNT and CDR2 YYREEE (reference sequence). The CDR3 consists of 13 residues. J gave up 7 bases and V 4 bases, and 5 bases lay outside the gene matches. CDR3 nucleotides: TGTGCCAGCAGCCGGACAGGGGCAGGTGGCTACACCTTC. This sequence encodes CASSRTGAGGYTF.